One TCR beta chain is described in this entry. Its antigen is not known. This sample is part of a study of beta chain features in type 1 diabetes. Study-wide background: Across the samples, about 100 million sorted cells were examined in total.

Expressed TCRB transcripts were sequenced because the isolated RNA had all been reverse transcribed beforehand. Generated by immunoSEQ multiplex PCR, the TCRdb table keeps only in-frame clones and is missing some. The table includes over 300,000 clones, over 7% detected once. Notes on the study in general: TCRB rearrangement may or may not be influenced by HLA type; here this remained unresolved. Moderate yet significant TCRB CDR3 shortening was seen in Type 1 diabetes patients in all four CD4+ subsets.

CDR3 length: 14 residues. Germline V gene lookup returns CDR1 SGHTA and CDR2 FQGNSA. V lost 2 bases and J lost 3, with 11 bases in between. This TCR came from a man younger than 40 with type 1 diabetes. The chain carries TRBV7-2 and TRBJ2-7; no firm D call. The sequencing sample was made of central memory CD4+ T cells from blood. CDR3 loop: CASSLLGPVYEQYF. The CDR3 region has the DNA TGTGCCAGCAGCTTATTGGGCCCTGTCTACGAGCAGTACTTC.